This TCR beta chain was captured in a study of CD8 T cells in Susac syndrome. The ends were cut back, 5 bases at V and 10 bases at J, with 20 bases in the middle. The CDR3 contains 14 residues. The V gene's germline CDR1 is MNHEY and CDR2 SVGAGI. Treatment-naive patients with stable or active relapsing-remitting disease served as multiple sclerosis controls. Negative isolation was used for CD8+ and CD4+ T cells and FACS enrichment for TEMRA cells. Random hexamers were used to reverse transcribe an amount of about 0.5 to 1 ug RNA. With immunoSEQ multiplex PCR, TCR beta CDR3 was amplified across 54 Vbeta and 13 Jbeta. TCRdb passed the immunoSEQ multiplex PCR reads through MiXCR, listing each CDR3 protein once. The table shows just over 150,000 distinct CDR3 sequences, with roughly 95% occurring only once.

The source material was CD8+ T cells from PBMCs. The chain couples TRBV6-5 to TRBJ1-2; D may be TRBD1 (5 bases). The TCR originated in a human donor with multiple sclerosis. In DNA, the CDR3 is TGTGCCAGCAGTGGGGTGGGACCAAGCGGGCTCTACACCTTC. Amino acids: CASSGVGPSGLYTF.